A single T cell receptor beta chain is shown here with its context. Each CDR3 protein is one row after TCRdb ran MiXCR on the 5' RACE reads. The repertoire holds around 390,000 distinct CDR3 sequences, with 15% to 20% as singletons. This sample stems from a study of T-cell memory formation after mild COVID-19. Turning to the study itself: The TCR clusters were mostly specific to one donor.

The CDR3 runs to 13 residues. The V and J ends lost 1 base and 6 bases respectively, with 12 bases between them. Germline CDR1 is SQVTM and CDR2 is ANQGSEA. J is TRBJ1-1 and V is TRBV29-1, with D hard to call. The material sequenced was PBMCs or a T cell subset sorted from them (not recorded which). The receptor's source is a man aged 18 to 29 who had mild COVID-19 (a few samples of this study predate the infection). Cell type and time point are not known. The CDR3 loop reads CSVEVAGTPEAFF. DNA of the CDR3: TGCAGCGTTGAAGTGGCGGGTACCCCTGAAGCTTTCTTT.